Listed here are 26 T cell receptor beta chains from one sample, sequenced in a study of T cell repertoires in cytomegalovirus infection. The antigens for these receptors are not known. TCRdb recomputed calls from the reads with MiXCR, one row per CDR3 protein. The sample shows approximately 600,000 distinct CDR3 sequences, 40% of them seen only once. The source was cultured PBMCs, collected from culture after CMV antigen stimulation. These receptors were taken from a human donor in good health (CMV status not recorded). Some clones in this sample may be carry-over from other donors' samples.

This clonotype was counted a few times. This rearrangement joins TRBV6-1 to TRBJ2-1; D not certain. The CDR3 covers 13 residues. Trimming left V 1 base short and J 9 bases short, with 10 bases between. Looked up from germline, CDR1 is MNHNS and CDR2 is SASEGT. The CDR3 coding sequence is TGTGCCAGCAGTGAAGTTGGGCTGGGTGAGCAGTTCTTC. Translation: CASSEVGLGEQFF.

The rearrangement uses TRBV2 and TRBJ2-3; TRBD1 or TRBD2 may be the D gene (5 bases each). Per germline, CDR1 SNHLY and CDR2 FYNNEI. Between the trimmed V and J ends, which lost 7 bases and 2 bases, there was a span of 19 bases. The length of the CDR3 is 16 residues. The DNA of the CDR3 is TGTGCCAGCATGAGTCTCGGGACGCCCGTCACAGATACGCAGTATTTT. This gives the protein CASMSLGTPVTDTQYF. The full variable domain, with the rest looked up from reference TRBV2 and TRBJ2-3, is EPEVTQTPSHQVTQMGQEVILRCVPISNHLYFYWYRQILGQKVEFLVSFYNNEISEKSEIFDDQFSVERPDGSNFTLKIRSTKLEDSAMYFCASMSLGTPVTDTQYFGPGTRLTVL.

V gene TRBV18 combines with J gene TRBJ2-3; D unresolved. With 1 base removed from V and 4 bases from J, the gap between germline ends came to 9 bases. Germline V CDR1 and CDR2: KGHSH, LQKENI. The CDR3 is 14 residues long. CDR3 DNA: TGTGCCAGCTCACCACAGGGTTCGGCAGATACGCAGTATTTT. As protein: CASSPQGSADTQYF.

The rearrangement uses TRBV19 and TRBJ2-7; TRBD1 aligns across 7 bases. The CDR3 is made up of 12 amino acids. The germline V gene encodes CDR1 LNHDA and CDR2 SQIVND (reference sequence). The junction had 6 bases not matched to a gene; V was cut back by 5 bases and J by 8 bases. Written as DNA, the CDR3 is TGTGCCAGTAGTCCCACAGGGGCGAAGCAGTACTTC. Translation: CASSPTGAKQYF.

The chain has TRBV12-3 or TRBV12-4 and TRBJ1-1; D gene uncertain. Trimming removed 3 bases at V and 4 bases at J, with 6 bases between. The CDR3 contains 12 residues. The CDR3 here is CASSFVSTEAFF. The CDR3, as DNA: TGTGCCAGCAGTTTCGTCAGCACTGAAGCTTTCTTT.

The V gene is TRBV3-1, the J gene TRBJ2-1; 9 bases are a match to TRBD2. The germline V gene has CDR1 LGHDT and CDR2 YNNKEL (reference sequence). The CDR3 covers 15 residues. J was trimmed by 13 bases and V by 0 bases; bases with no gene match: 10. The CDR3 region has the DNA TGTGCCAGCAGCCAAGATTTCGCGGGAGGGAGACAACAGTTCTTC. Translation: CASSQDFAGGRQQFF.

The chain combines TRBV20-1 with TRBJ2-7; no definite D call. V shed 2 bases and J shed 2 bases, with 13 bases lying between them. CDR3 length: 14 amino acids. From germline, CDR1 is DFQATT and CDR2 SNEGSKA (reference sequence). Here the CDR3 DNA reads TGCAGTGCTAGAAGGGCTGACTTCCCCTACGAGCAGTACTTC. This sequence encodes CSARRADFPYEQYF.

This clonotype was counted a few times. The chain joins TRBV9 to TRBJ2-6; D gene uncertain. Germline lookup yields CDR1 SGDLS and CDR2 YYNGEE. Trimming removed 4 bases from V and 3 bases from J, with 5 bases in between. The CDR3 length is 13 residues. The CDR3 DNA reads as TGTGCCAGCAGCCGCAATGGGGCCAACGTCCTGACTTTC. Protein: CASSRNGANVLTF.

The chain joins TRBV7-2 to TRBJ1-1; the D gene is possibly TRBD1 (6 bases). The CDR3 consists of 15 residues. Trimming cost V 4 bases and J 3 bases, with 15 bases left between them. Germline CDR1 SGHTA, CDR2 FQGNSA. CDR3 protein: CASSYEGGGDTEAFF. The CDR3, as DNA: TGTGCCAGCAGCTACGAGGGGGGAGGTGACACTGAAGCTTTCTTT.

The V gene is TRBV11-2, the J gene TRBJ2-1; perhaps D is TRBD1 or TRBD2 (6 bases each). The CDR3 runs to 17 residues. The germline gives CDR1 SGHAT, CDR2 FQNNGV. Trimming cost V 5 bases and J 4 bases, with 21 bases left between them. CDR3 coding DNA: TGTGCCAGCAGCCCATTGAGGGGGGTTTTTATTTACAATGAGCAGTTCTTC. Its protein product is CASSPLRGVFIYNEQFF.

The chain carries TRBV20-1 and TRBJ2-1; 11 bases agree with TRBD2. The CDR3 has 14 residues. Germline assignment: CDR1 DFQATT and CDR2 SNEGSKA (reference sequence). V lost 4 bases to trimming and J lost 10 bases; unmatched junction nucleotides: 9. The CDR3, as DNA: TGCAGTGCTATTACTAGCGGGAGTAGCAGGGAGCAGTTCTTC. This translates into CSAITSGSSREQFF.

V and J are TRBV19 and TRBJ2-3; TRBD1 agrees at 11 bases. Germline values: CDR1 LNHDA, CDR2 SQIVND (reference sequence). V was pared by 5 bases and J by 0 bases, with 16 bases of the junction left unmatched. The CDR3 covers 20 residues. As DNA, the CDR3 is TGTGCCAGTAGTTCACGGACAGGGGGCGCAGGTACTAGAAGCACAGATACGCAGTATTTT. This sequence encodes CASSSRTGGAGTRSTDTQYF.

The table lists this clonotype with a few counts. The chain employs TRBV7-9 and TRBJ2-5; 14 positions agree with TRBD2. The CDR3 loop spans 17 amino acids. Germline V lookup: CDR1 SEHNR, CDR2 FQNEAQ (reference sequence). The V and J ends lost 5 bases and 5 bases, in that order; junction bases with no gene match: 10. CDR3 in amino acids: CASSGGTSGRDGETQYF. For the CDR3, the DNA is TGTGCCAGCAGCGGCGGGACTAGCGGGAGAGATGGTGAGACCCAGTACTTC.

This clonotype has a handful of counts. This chain joins TRBV6-2 or TRBV6-3 and TRBJ2-5; 7 bases are shared with TRBD2. The CDR3 consists of 12 residues. From germline, CDR1 is MNHEY and CDR2 SVGEGT. V was clipped by 8 bases and J by 3 bases; unmatched bases: 3. The CDR3 DNA reads TGTGCCAGCGGCGGGAGAAAAGAGACCCAGTACTTC. Protein sequence: CASGGRKETQYF.

This clonotype came up once. The chain couples TRBV6-2 or TRBV6-3 to TRBJ1-1, with 8 bases that match TRBD1. Germline V gives CDR1 MNHEY, CDR2 SVGEGT. The junction had 11 bases not matched to a gene; V was cut back by 6 bases and J by 8 bases. The CDR3 loop spans 14 amino acids. In nucleotides, the CDR3 is TGTGCCAGCAGCCGGGACAGGCCTACCGGGGAAGCTTTCTTT. This gives the protein CASSRDRPTGEAFF.

The chain joins TRBV27 to TRBJ2-1, with 8 bases aligning to TRBD2. Trimming removed 4 bases from V and 15 bases from J; junction bases left unmatched: 11. Germline V gene data show CDR1 as MNHEY and CDR2 as SMNVEV (reference sequence). This CDR3 has 13 residues. The CDR3 spells CASSSEAGTSSFF. CDR3 nucleotide sequence: TGTGCCAGCAGTTCAGAGGCCGGGACTAGTTCGTTCTTC.

This clonotype was picked up a small number of times. J is TRBJ2-7 and V is TRBV7-6, with no clear D. Trimming took 2 bases from V and 6 from J, leaving 11 bases between them. The germline CDR1 and CDR2 sequences are SGHVS and FNYEAQ. The CDR3 length is 13 residues. CDR3 amino acids: CASSLFGFSEQYF. CDR3 bases: TGTGCCAGCAGCTTATTCGGGTTCTCCGAGCAGTACTTC.

The chain is built from TRBV19 and TRBJ2-2; the D call may be TRBD1 or TRBD2 (5 bases each). This CDR3 is built from 15 residues. Trimming stripped 9 bases from V and 3 bases from J, with 17 bases between. Looked up from germline, CDR1 is LNHDA and CDR2 is SQIVND (reference sequence). This chain's CDR3 is CARYPPRGDTGELFF. CDR3 DNA: TGTGCCAGATACCCACCCCGAGGGGACACCGGGGAGCTGTTTTTT.

A few counts support this clonotype. The rearrangement uses TRBV7-9 and TRBJ2-1; D gene uncertain. The CDR3 consists of 13 residues. Trimming took off 1 base at V and 7 bases at J, with 8 bases between the two ends. The germline CDR1 and CDR2 sequences are SEHNR and FQNEAQ (reference sequence). The CDR3 loop is CASSLGSRNEQFF. As DNA, the CDR3 is TGTGCCAGCAGCTTAGGGAGTCGGAATGAGCAGTTCTTC.

The rearrangement joins TRBV5-1 to TRBJ2-2, with D uncertain. The V and J ends lost 0 bases and 6 bases respectively, with 9 bases between them. Looked up from germline, CDR1 is SGHRS and CDR2 is YFSETQ. CDR3 length: 14 residues. CDR3 region: CASSLDGSPGELFF. CDR3 bases: TGCGCCAGCAGCTTGGATGGCAGCCCCGGGGAGCTGTTTTTT.

This clonotype was detected a few times. This sequence joins TRBV7-2 and TRBJ2-3; D perhaps matches TRBD2 (6 bases). The CDR3 is 17 amino acids. Germline CDR1 and CDR2: SGHTA and FQGNSA. Between the trimmed V and J ends, which lost 2 bases and 6 bases, there was a span of 21 bases. CDR3 in DNA: TGTGCCAGCAGCTTATACACTTGGCGGACTAATCGGGATACGCAGTATTTT. Amino acids: CASSLYTWRTNRDTQYF.

The chain has TRBV5-4 and TRBJ2-5, with 15 bases lining up with TRBD2. The trim removed 0 bases at V and 5 bases at J, leaving 5 bases unmatched. Germline CDR1 SGHNT, CDR2 YYREEE (reference sequence). CDR3 size: 17 residues. Written as DNA, the CDR3 is TGTGCCAGCAGCTTGGGGACTAGCGGGGGGGGGGGCGAGACCCAGTACTTC. Translated: CASSLGTSGGGGETQYF.

The chain has TRBV15 and TRBJ2-7; the D gene is possibly TRBD2 (5 bases). Germline values: CDR1 LNHNV, CDR2 YYDKDF (reference sequence). The CDR3 length is 16 residues. V shed 0 bases and J shed 4 bases, with 16 bases lying between them. CDR3 sequence reads: CATSRDVDLRVYEQYF. CDR3 sequence (DNA): TGTGCCACCAGCAGAGATGTGGACTTGAGAGTGTACGAGCAGTACTTC.

The CDR3 DNA sequence: TGCGCCAGCAGCCCAATCTATCTGATACGGACGTGGGGGCAGTACTTC. This gives the protein CASSPIYLIRTWGQYF. V and J are TRBV4-3 and TRBJ2-7; no clear D. Germline CDR1 and CDR2: LGHNA and YSLEER. The CDR3 totals 16 residues. The ends were cut back, 4 bases at V and 9 bases at J, with 25 bases in the middle.

This clonotype came up once. V usage is TRBV27 and J usage is TRBJ2-3; D unresolved. V was trimmed by 3 bases and J by 1 base, leaving 14 bases between them. Per the germline V gene, CDR1 is MNHEY and CDR2 is SMNVEV (reference sequence). The CDR3 runs 16 residues. CDR3 protein: CASSFVAARRTDTQYF. The DNA of the CDR3 is TGTGCCAGCAGTTTCGTGGCGGCCAGACGCACAGATACGCAGTATTTT.

This chain uses TRBV6-2 or TRBV6-3 with TRBJ2-2; unclear D gene. The CDR3 is made up of 11 amino acids. Germline CDR1 reads MNHEY; CDR2 reads SVGEGT. Trimming left V 5 bases short and J 7 bases short, with 5 bases between. CDR3 sequence: CASSRYGELFF. CDR3 sequence (DNA): TGTGCCAGCAGTCGGTACGGGGAGCTGTTTTTT.